This TCR beta chain appears in the sequencing data of a study of T cell changes during pregnancy in multiple sclerosis. The table came from immunoSEQ multiplex PCR; TCRdb's copy has only in-frame clones and leaves some out. This sample has tens of thousands of clones, with 90% to 95% found just once. This clonotype was sampled from a female donor with multiple sclerosis, enrolled in a pregnancy study. Source: peripheral blood, taken in the second trimester of pregnancy.

CDR3 residues: CASSDRRTADNEQYF. As DNA, the CDR3 is TGTGCCAGCAGTGATAGGAGGACAGCAGACAACGAGCAGTACTTC. The chain employs TRBV6-1 and TRBJ2-7; possibly TRBD1 for D (6 bases). The V end lost 3 bases, the J end lost 5 bases, and 17 bases lay between the germline ends. CDR1 and CDR2 from the germline V gene are MNHNS and SASEGT. The CDR3 sequence is 15 residues long.